This is a list of T cell receptor beta chains from one sample in a study of T cells after yellow fever vaccination. TCRdb itself ran the 5' RACE reads through MiXCR, one entry per CDR3 protein. The sample includes more than 25,000 distinct CDR3 sequences, over 3.5% of them seen just once. The sequencing used PBMCs, either bulk or a sorted T-cell subset (CD4+, CD8+, memory, or dextramer-sorted; not recorded which), collected on the day of the yellow fever booster vaccination. These receptors all stem from a young man who received the YFV17D yellow fever vaccine. Both conserved end residues are part of each CDR3.

CDR3 protein	V gene	J gene
CASSQGAVGADTQYF	TRBV4-3	TRBJ2-3
CASSLEPAGNQETQYF	TRBV5-1	TRBJ2-5
CSARDGDYQETQYF	TRBV20-1	TRBJ2-5
CASSSSRETQYF	TRBV7-2	TRBJ2-5
CASSYSSGEETQYF	TRBV6-5	TRBJ2-5
CASSLTQQGTQPQHF	TRBV6-5	TRBJ1-5
CASSDPLLAGKENIQYF	TRBV2	TRBJ2-4
CASSFPQGHGYTF	TRBV7-9	TRBJ1-2
CSGTGASRGYTF	TRBV29-1	TRBJ1-2
CASSLAGGAANTGELFF	TRBV7-6	TRBJ2-2
CASSREGGQETQYF	TRBV4-2	TRBJ2-5
CASSSGLVTDTQYF	TRBV7-2	TRBJ2-3
CASSTRDSGTNTGELFF	TRBV27	TRBJ2-2
CASSVAGGRGETQYF	TRBV9	TRBJ2-5
CASSLARDEKLFF	TRBV7-2	TRBJ1-4
CASSFSDYNEQFF	TRBV7-2	TRBJ2-1
CASSQDWGGGGDEQFF	TRBV4-3	TRBJ2-1
CASSPRTSGGYETQYF	TRBV7-2	TRBJ2-5
CASTYGGAAEAFF	TRBV5-4	TRBJ1-1
CASSPGGRGGLETQYF	TRBV4-1	TRBJ2-5
CASSQAGGDGYTF	TRBV4-1	TRBJ1-2
CSARAGKAGIYNEQFF	TRBV20-1	TRBJ2-1
CASSSRIIRTGEGTDTQYF	TRBV7-9	TRBJ2-3
CATSDLDPWNTEAFF	TRBV24-1	TRBJ1-1
CASSLLTGAYNEQFF	TRBV11-1	TRBJ2-1
CATLAAWGYNSPLHF	TRBV27	TRBJ1-6